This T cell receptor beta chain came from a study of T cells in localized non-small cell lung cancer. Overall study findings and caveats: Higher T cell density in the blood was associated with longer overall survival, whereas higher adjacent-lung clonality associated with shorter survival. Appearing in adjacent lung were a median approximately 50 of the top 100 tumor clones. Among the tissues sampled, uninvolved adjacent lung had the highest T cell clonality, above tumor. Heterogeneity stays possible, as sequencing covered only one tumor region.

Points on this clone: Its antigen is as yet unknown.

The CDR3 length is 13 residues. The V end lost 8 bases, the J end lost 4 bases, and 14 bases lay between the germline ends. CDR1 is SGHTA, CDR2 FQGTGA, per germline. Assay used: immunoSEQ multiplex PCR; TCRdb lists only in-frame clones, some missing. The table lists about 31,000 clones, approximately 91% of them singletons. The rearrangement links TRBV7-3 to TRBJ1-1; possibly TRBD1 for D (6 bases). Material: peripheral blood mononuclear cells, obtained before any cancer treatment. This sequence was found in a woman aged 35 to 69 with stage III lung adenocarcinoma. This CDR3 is CASCSPGATEAFF. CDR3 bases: TGTGCCAGCTGCTCCCCAGGGGCCACTGAAGCTTTCTTT.